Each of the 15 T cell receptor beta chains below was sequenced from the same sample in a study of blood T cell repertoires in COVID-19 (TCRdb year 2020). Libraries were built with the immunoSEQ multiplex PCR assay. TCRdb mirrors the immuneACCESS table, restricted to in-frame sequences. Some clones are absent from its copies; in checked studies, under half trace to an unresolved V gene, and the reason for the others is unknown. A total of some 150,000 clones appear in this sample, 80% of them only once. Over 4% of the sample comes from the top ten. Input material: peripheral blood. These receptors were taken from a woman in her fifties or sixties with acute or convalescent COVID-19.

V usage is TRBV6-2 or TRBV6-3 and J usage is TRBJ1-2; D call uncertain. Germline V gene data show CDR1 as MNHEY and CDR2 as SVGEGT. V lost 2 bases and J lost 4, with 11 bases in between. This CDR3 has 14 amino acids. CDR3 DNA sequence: TGTGCCAGCAGTTACCGTAGCGACACCTATGGCTACACCTTC. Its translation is CASSYRSDTYGYTF.

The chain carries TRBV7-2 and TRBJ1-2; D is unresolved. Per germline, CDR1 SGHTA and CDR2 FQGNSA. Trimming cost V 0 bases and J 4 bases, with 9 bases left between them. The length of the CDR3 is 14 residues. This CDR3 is CASSLASETYGYTF. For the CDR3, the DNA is TGTGCCAGCAGCTTAGCGTCAGAAACCTATGGCTACACCTTC.

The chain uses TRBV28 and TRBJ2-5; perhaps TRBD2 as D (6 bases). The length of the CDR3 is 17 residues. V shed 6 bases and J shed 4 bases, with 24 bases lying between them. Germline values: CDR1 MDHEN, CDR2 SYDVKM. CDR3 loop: CASSPVVRGFGRETQYF. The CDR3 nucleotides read TGTGCCAGCAGCCCGGTCGTACGGGGGTTCGGGCGAGAGACCCAGTACTTC.

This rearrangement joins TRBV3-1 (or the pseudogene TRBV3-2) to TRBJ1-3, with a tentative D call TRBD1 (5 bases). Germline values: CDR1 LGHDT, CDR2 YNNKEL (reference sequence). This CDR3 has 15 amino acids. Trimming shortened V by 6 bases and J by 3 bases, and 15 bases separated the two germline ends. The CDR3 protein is CASSRTQGLGNTIYF. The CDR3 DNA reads TGTGCCAGCAGTCGGACCCAGGGCCTTGGAAACACCATATATTTT.

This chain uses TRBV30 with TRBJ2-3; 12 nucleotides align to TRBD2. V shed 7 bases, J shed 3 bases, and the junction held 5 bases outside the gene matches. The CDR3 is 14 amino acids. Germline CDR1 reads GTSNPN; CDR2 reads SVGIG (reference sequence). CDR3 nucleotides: TGTGCCTTCGGACTAGCGGGGAGGACAGATACGCAGTATTTT. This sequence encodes CAFGLAGRTDTQYF.

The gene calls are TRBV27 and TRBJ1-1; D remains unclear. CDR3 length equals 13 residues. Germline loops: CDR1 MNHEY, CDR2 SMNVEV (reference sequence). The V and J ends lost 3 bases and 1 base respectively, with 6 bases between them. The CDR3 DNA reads TGTGCCAGCAGTTTCGACAAGAACACTGAAGCTTTCTTT. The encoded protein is CASSFDKNTEAFF.

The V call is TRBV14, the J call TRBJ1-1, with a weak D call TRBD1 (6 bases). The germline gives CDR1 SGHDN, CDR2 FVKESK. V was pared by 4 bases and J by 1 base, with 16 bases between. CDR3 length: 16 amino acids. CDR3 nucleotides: TGTGCCAGCAGCCCCACAACCGGGACACAGAACACTGAAGCTTTCTTT. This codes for CASSPTTGTQNTEAFF.

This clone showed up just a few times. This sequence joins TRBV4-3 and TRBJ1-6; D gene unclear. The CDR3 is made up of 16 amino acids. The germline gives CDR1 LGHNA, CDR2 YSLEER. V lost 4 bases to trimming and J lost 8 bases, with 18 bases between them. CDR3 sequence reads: CASSLEAVSRDSPLHF. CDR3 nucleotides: TGCGCCAGCAGCCTGGAGGCCGTGAGTCGGGATTCACCCCTCCACTTT.

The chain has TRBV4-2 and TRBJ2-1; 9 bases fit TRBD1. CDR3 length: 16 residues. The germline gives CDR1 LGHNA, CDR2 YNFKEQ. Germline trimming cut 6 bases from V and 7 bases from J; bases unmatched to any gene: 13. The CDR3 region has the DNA TGTGCCAGCAGAGTCCACAGGGGGCAACATGAGAATGAGCAGTTCTTC. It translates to CASRVHRGQHENEQFF.

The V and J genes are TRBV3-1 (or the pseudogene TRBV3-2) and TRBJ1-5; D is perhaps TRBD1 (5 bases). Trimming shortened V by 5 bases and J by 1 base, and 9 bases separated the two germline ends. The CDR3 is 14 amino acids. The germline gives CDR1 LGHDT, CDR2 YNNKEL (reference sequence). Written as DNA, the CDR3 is TGTGCCAGCAGCGTGCAGGGCAGCAATCAGCCCCAGCATTTT. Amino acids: CASSVQGSNQPQHF.

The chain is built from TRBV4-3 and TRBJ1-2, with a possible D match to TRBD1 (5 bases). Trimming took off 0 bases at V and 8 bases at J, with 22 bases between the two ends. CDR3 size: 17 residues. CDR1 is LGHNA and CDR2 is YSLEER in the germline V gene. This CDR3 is CASSQDITSGAKGGYTF. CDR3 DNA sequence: TGCGCCAGCAGCCAAGATATCACCAGTGGGGCCAAGGGAGGCTACACCTTC.

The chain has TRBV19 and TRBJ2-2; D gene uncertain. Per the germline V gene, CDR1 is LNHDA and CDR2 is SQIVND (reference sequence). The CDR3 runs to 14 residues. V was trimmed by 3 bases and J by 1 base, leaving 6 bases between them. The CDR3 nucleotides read TGTGCCAGTAGTATCTTAATGAACACCGGGGAGCTGTTTTTT. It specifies CASSILMNTGELFF.

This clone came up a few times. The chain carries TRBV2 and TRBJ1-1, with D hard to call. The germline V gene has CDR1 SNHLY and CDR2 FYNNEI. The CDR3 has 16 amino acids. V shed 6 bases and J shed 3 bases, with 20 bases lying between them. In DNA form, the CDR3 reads TGTGCCAGCAGGCTATCCACGGCCCCGGAGGACACTGAAGCTTTCTTT. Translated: CASRLSTAPEDTEAFF.

CDR3 nucleotide sequence: TGTGCCAGCAGTTTTTCCCGAGGTAATGAGCAGTTCTTC. This encodes CASSFSRGNEQFF. V gene TRBV27 combines with J gene TRBJ2-1, with D unresolved. V lost 3 bases and J 7 bases, leaving 10 bases between the germline ends. Germline-derived CDR1 and CDR2 are MNHEY and SMNVEV (reference sequence). The CDR3 is 13 residues long.

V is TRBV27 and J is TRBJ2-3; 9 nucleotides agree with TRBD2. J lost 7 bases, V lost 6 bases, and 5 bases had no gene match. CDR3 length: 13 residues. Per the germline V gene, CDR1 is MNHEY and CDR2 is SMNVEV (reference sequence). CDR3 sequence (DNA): TGTGCCAGCAGACCGACTAGCGGACATACGCAGTATTTT. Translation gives CASRPTSGHTQYF.